A single sample gave rise to the 16 T cell receptor beta chains below, sequenced in a study of cytomegalovirus exposure and HLA in healthy donors. The PCR contained 60 Vbeta and 13 Jbeta primers. TCRdb's table, derived via immunoSEQ multiplex PCR, lists solely in-frame clones and lacks some. In the table there are over 200,000 clones, 70% to 85% of which are singletons. Source material: PBMCs. Receptor source: a woman in her sixties or seventies in good health and CMV-seropositive.

The rearrangement uses TRBV2 and TRBJ1-4; TRBD1 matches 8 bases. The trim removed 8 bases at V and 4 bases at J, leaving 6 bases unmatched. Germline CDR1 is SNHLY and CDR2 is FYNNEI. This CDR3 is built from 14 residues. Here the CDR3 reads CASGQGAFNEKLFF. The CDR3, as DNA: TGTGCCAGCGGGCAGGGGGCTTTTAATGAAAAACTGTTTTTT.

The chain employs TRBV10-3 and TRBJ2-3, with TRBD1 as a possible D gene (5 bases). Germline loops: CDR1 ENHRY, CDR2 SYGVKD. This CDR3 is built from 14 residues. V lost 2 bases to trimming and J lost 2 bases, with 8 bases between them. CDR3 DNA: TGTGCCATCAGTGAGGAGACAGACACAGATACGCAGTATTTT. Its protein product is CAISEETDTDTQYF.

The chain recombines TRBV6-1 with TRBJ1-6; tentative D call: TRBD1 (6 bases). Germline CDR1 MNHNS, CDR2 SASEGT. The length of the CDR3 is 15 residues. V lost 6 bases and J lost 2, with 11 bases in between. The CDR3 reads CASRAGATYNSPLHF. For the CDR3, the DNA is TGTGCCAGCAGAGCAGGGGCCACCTATAATTCACCCCTCCACTTT.

The chain combines TRBV5-8 with TRBJ1-6; a possible D gene is TRBD1 (6 bases). This CDR3 spans 17 amino acids. Trimming took off 4 bases at V and 10 bases at J, with 24 bases between the two ends. From germline, CDR1 is SGHTS and CDR2 YDEGEE. CDR3: CASSLGPRGGHRSPLHF. As DNA, the CDR3 is TGTGCCAGCAGCCTGGGCCCTAGGGGGGGACATCGATCACCCCTCCACTTT.

The genes are TRBV30 and TRBJ1-2; unclear D gene. The CDR3 covers 14 residues. Germline CDR1 reads GTSNPN; CDR2 reads SVGIG (reference sequence). Trimming pared 8 bases from V and 8 bases from J, leaving 24 bases between. CDR3 sequence: CARKAGRLHGGYTF. In nucleotides, the CDR3 is TGTGCCAGGAAAGCTGGCAGGCTACACGGCGGCTACACCTTC.

This clone appeared once. The rearrangement links TRBV6-1 to TRBJ1-1, with D unresolved. The CDR3 spans 17 residues. Trimming removed 1 base at V and 0 bases at J, with 15 bases between. Germline V CDR1 and CDR2: MNHNS, SASEGT. CDR3 loop: CASSEGVRAGLNTEAFF. DNA for the CDR3: TGTGCCAGCAGTGAAGGGGTGAGGGCCGGCTTGAACACTGAAGCTTTCTTT.

J is TRBJ1-2 and V is TRBV10-1; the match to TRBD1 covers 7 bases. Trimming at V came to 2 bases and at J to 5 bases, leaving 2 bases not matched to a gene. Per the germline V gene, CDR1 is WNHNN and CDR2 is SYGVQD (reference sequence). The CDR3 runs to 13 residues. CDR3 sequence: CASSEGTAYGYTF. CDR3 nucleotide sequence: TGCGCCAGCAGTGAGGGGACAGCTTATGGCTACACCTTC.

V is TRBV10-3 and J is TRBJ2-7; a weak D match, TRBD1 (6 bases). Germline values: CDR1 ENHRY, CDR2 SYGVKD. Trimming pared 0 bases from V and 3 bases from J, leaving 12 bases between. CDR3 length: 15 residues. CDR3 sequence reads: CAISESYQGHYEQYF. The DNA for the CDR3 is TGTGCCATCAGTGAGTCTTACCAGGGACACTACGAGCAGTACTTC.

The chain combines TRBV9 with TRBJ2-5, with 9 bases that match TRBD1. The CDR3 runs 16 residues. Trimming at V came to 3 bases and at J to 2 bases, leaving 8 bases not matched to a gene. CDR1 and CDR2 (germline): SGDLS, YYNGEE. Here the CDR3 reads CASSAYGTGLQETQYF. As DNA, the CDR3 is TGTGCCAGCAGCGCATACGGGACAGGGCTACAAGAGACCCAGTACTTC.

CDR3 in amino acids: CASSSRGGQTQYF. The CDR3 nucleotides read TGTGCCAGCAGCTCCAGGGGCGGTCAGACCCAGTACTTC. The chain has TRBV7-9 and TRBJ2-5, with a weak D call TRBD1 (6 bases). V dropped 4 bases and J dropped 6 bases, with 12 bases sitting between them. The V gene's germline CDR1 is SEHNR and CDR2 FQNEAQ (reference sequence). The CDR3 contains 13 residues.

The table lists this clone with a count of one. The chain uses TRBV5-1 and TRBJ1-3; possible D gene TRBD1, 6 bases. The CDR3 is made up of 16 amino acids. CDR1 and CDR2 from the germline V gene are SGHRS and YFSETQ. Trimming shortened V by 0 bases and J by 6 bases, and 16 bases separated the two germline ends. The CDR3: CASSLGDTGPTNTIYF. The DNA of the CDR3 is TGCGCCAGCAGCTTGGGGGACACCGGCCCTACAAACACCATATATTTT.

The chain joins TRBV9 to TRBJ2-1; TRBD2 agrees at 7 bases. Looked up from germline, CDR1 is SGDLS and CDR2 is YYNGEE. V dropped 7 bases and J dropped 5; count of bases not matched to a gene: 6. There are 13 residues in the CDR3. In DNA, the CDR3 is TGTGCCAGCTCCCCTAGCGGTCACAATGAGCAGTTCTTC. Translating gives CASSPSGHNEQFF.

This clone was seen a few times. J is TRBJ2-2 and V is TRBV4-2; the match to TRBD2 covers 8 bases. V shed 4 bases and J 3 bases; nucleotides not matched to a gene: 10. The CDR3 extends over 17 amino acids. Germline V gene data show CDR1 as LGHNA and CDR2 as YNFKEQ. The chain's CDR3 is CASSPSPGTSDTGELFF. CDR3 coding DNA: TGTGCCAGCAGCCCCTCGCCCGGGACTAGTGACACCGGGGAGCTGTTTTTT.

This clone appeared a few times. This chain uses TRBV11-1 with TRBJ2-3; TRBD2 aligns across 13 bases. Trimming removed 5 bases from V and 3 bases from J; junction bases left unmatched: 5. The germline V gene encodes CDR1 SGHAT and CDR2 FQDESV (reference sequence). The CDR3 extends over 16 amino acids. The CDR3 sequence is CASSARLAGGTDTQYF. In DNA, the CDR3 is TGTGCCAGCAGCGCCCGACTAGCGGGGGGTACAGATACGCAGTATTTT.

The V call is TRBV30, the J call TRBJ2-1; the match to TRBD1 covers 9 bases. CDR3 size: 14 residues. CDR1 is GTSNPN and CDR2 is SVGIG in the germline V gene (reference sequence). The V segment lost 5 bases and the J segment 7 bases; nucleotides outside the gene matches: 9. CDR3 sequence (DNA): TGTGCCTGGGGGGACAGGGACAAATGGAATGAGCAGTTCTTC. Protein sequence: CAWGDRDKWNEQFF.

The chain joins TRBV4-2 to TRBJ2-5, with TRBD2 identical over 7 bases. The CDR3 totals 14 residues. From germline, CDR1 is LGHNA and CDR2 YNFKEQ. After removal of 1 base from V and 6 bases from J, the junction contained 5 bases not matched to a gene. CDR3 in amino acids: CASSQGEGFKTQYF. The CDR3 coding sequence is TGTGCCAGCAGCCAAGGGGAGGGCTTTAAGACCCAGTACTTC.